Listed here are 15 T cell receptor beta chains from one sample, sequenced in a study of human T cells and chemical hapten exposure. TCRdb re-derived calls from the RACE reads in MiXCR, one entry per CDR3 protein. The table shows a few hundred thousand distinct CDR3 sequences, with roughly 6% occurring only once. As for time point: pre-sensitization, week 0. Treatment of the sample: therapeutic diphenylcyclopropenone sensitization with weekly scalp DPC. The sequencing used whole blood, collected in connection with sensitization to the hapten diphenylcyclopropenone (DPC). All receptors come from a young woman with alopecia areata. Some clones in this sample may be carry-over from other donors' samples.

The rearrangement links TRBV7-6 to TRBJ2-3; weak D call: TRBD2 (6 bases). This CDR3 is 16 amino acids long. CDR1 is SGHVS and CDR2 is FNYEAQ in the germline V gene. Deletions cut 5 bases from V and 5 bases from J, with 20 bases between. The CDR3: CASSHGSGPHGDTQYF. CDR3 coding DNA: TGTGCCAGCAGCCACGGAAGCGGGCCACATGGAGATACGCAGTATTTT.

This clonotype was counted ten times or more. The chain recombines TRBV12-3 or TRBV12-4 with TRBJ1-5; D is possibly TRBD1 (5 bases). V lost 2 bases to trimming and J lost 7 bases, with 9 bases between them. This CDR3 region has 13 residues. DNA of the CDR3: TGTGCCAGCAGTTTACGGGGCGGCCAGCCCCAGCATTTT. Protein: CASSLRGGQPQHF.

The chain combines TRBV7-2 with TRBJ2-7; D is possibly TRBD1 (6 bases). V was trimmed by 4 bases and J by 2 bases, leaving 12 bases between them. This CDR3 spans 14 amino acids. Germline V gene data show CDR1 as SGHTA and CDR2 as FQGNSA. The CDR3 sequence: CASSSLQGTYEQYF. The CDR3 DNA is TGTGCCAGCAGCTCCCTACAGGGCACCTACGAGCAGTACTTC.

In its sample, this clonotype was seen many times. The CDR3 region is CASSLLGVENTIYF. The CDR3 region has the DNA TGTGCCAGCAGTTTGTTGGGAGTTGAAAACACCATATATTTT. The chain uses TRBV28 and TRBJ1-3; D uncertain. Germline values: CDR1 MDHEN, CDR2 SYDVKM. CDR3 length equals 14 residues. Trimming left V 3 bases short and J 6 bases short, with 12 bases between.

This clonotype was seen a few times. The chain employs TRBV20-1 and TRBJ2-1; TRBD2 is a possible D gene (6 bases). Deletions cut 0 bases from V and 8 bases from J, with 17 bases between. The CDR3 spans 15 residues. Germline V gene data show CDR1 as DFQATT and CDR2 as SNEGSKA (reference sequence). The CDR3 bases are TGCAGTGCTAGAGATATAGGAGGGGCGCAAGATGAGCAGTTCTTC. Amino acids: CSARDIGGAQDEQFF.

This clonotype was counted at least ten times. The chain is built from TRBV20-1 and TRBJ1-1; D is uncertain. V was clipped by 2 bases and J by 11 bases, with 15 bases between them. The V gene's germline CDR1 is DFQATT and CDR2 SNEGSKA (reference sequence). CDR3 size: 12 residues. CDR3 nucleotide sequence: TGCAGTGCTAGATTATATCCGCAGGAGGCTTTCTTT. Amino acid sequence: CSARLYPQEAFF.

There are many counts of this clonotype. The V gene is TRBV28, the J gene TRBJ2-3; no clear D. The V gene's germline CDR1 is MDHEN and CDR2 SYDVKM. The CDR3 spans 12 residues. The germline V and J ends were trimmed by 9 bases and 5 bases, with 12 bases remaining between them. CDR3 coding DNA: TGTGCCAGTCATAAGTCCGGAGATACGCAGTATTTT. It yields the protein CASHKSGDTQYF.

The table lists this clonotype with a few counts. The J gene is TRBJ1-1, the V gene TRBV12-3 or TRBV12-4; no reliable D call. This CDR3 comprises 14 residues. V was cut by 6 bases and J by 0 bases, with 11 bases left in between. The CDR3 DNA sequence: TGTGCCAGCAGCCCACAAACAGTGAACACTGAAGCTTTCTTT. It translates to CASSPQTVNTEAFF.

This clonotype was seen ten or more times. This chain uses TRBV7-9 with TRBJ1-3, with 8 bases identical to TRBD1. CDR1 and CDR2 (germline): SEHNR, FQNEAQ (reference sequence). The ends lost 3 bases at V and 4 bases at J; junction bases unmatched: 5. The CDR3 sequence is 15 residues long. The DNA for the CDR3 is TGTGCCAGCAGCTTGGGTGGACAGGGAGGAAACACCATATATTTT. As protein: CASSLGGQGGNTIYF.

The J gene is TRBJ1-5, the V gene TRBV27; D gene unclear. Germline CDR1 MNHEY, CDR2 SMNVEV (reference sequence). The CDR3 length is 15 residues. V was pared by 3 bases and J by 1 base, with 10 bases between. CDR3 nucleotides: TGTGCCAGCAGTTTGAGCCCTACCAGCAATCAGCCCCAGCATTTT. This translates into CASSLSPTSNQPQHF.

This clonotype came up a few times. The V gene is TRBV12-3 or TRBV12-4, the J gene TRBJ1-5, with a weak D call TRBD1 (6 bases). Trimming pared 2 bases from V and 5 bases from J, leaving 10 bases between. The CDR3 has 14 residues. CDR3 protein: CASSLTGFDQPQHF. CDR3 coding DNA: TGTGCCAGCAGTTTAACAGGGTTCGATCAGCCCCAGCATTTT.

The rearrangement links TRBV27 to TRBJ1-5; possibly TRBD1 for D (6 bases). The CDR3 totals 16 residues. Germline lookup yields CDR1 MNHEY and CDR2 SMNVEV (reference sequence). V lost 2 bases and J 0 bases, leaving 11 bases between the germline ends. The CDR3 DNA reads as TGTGCCAGCAGTTTAACAGGGACCTATAGCAATCAGCCCCAGCATTTT. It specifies CASSLTGTYSNQPQHF.

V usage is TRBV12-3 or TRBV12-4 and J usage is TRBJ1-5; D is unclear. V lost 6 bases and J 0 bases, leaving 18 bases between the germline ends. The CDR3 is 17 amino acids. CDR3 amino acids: CASSPPRTANSNQPQHF. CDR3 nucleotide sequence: TGTGCCAGCAGCCCCCCCCGCACAGCTAATAGCAATCAGCCCCAGCATTTT.

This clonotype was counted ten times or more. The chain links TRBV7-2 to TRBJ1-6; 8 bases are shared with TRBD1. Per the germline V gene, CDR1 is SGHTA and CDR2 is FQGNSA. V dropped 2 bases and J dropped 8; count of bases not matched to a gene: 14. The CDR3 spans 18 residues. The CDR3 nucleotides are TGTGCCAGCAGCTTACAATGGAGTTCGCAGGGACAGGATTCACCCCTCCACTTT. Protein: CASSLQWSSQGQDSPLHF.

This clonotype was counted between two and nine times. Here the CDR3 DNA reads TGTGCCAGCAGCTCCGCTCGTTTGCAGACCCAGTACTTC. Protein sequence: CASSSARLQTQYF. V usage is TRBV12-3 or TRBV12-4 and J usage is TRBJ2-5; D not resolved. Trimming left V 6 bases short and J 6 bases short, with 14 bases between. The CDR3 is made up of 13 amino acids.